This passage covers 20 T cell receptor beta chains from one sample sequenced in a study of CD8 T cells in ankylosing spondylitis. TCRdb reanalysed the 5' RACE reads using MiXCR and keeps one entry per CDR3 protein. The sample includes 250,000 to 400,000 distinct CDR3 sequences, 11% seen only once; the top ten take 8% to 9.5%. The sample taken for sequencing was blood, either unsorted or a sorted T cell fraction (not recorded which). The receptors stem from a female donor with ankylosing spondylitis or in good health (not recorded which).

Note on this clonotype: A single base separates this from a much larger clone, so it may be a read error. The chain uses TRBV29-1 and TRBJ2-5, with TRBD1 matching over 7 bases. J lost 5 bases, V lost 7 bases, and 7 bases had no gene match. The germline V gene has CDR1 SQVTM and CDR2 ANQGSEA. The CDR3 consists of 12 residues. CDR3 region: CSAGTVHETQYF. The CDR3 bases are TGCAGCGCTGGGACAGTACATGAGACCCAGTACTTC.

The table lists this clonotype with many counts. The genes are TRBV20-1 and TRBJ2-5; D perhaps matches TRBD2 (6 bases). CDR3 size: 14 residues. In germline, CDR1 is DFQATT, CDR2 SNEGSKA (reference sequence). V lost 0 bases to trimming and J lost 8 bases, with 16 bases between them. Here the CDR3 reads CSAREGRGLITQYF. CDR3 nucleotide sequence: TGCAGTGCTAGAGAGGGACGGGGGTTGATTACCCAGTACTTC.

The chain uses TRBV3-1 and TRBJ2-2, with TRBD2 matching 11 bases. The CDR3 is 17 residues long. CDR1 and CDR2 (germline): LGHDT, YNNKEL (reference sequence). V gave up 1 base and J gave up 4 bases; unmatched junction bases: 5. The CDR3 sequence is CASSQVTSGASTGELFF. CDR3 DNA: TGTGCCAGCAGCCAAGTGACTAGCGGGGCCAGCACCGGGGAGCTGTTTTTT.

This clonotype has at least ten counts. The CDR3 spells CASSFLSGGRTDTQYF. The CDR3 coding sequence is TGTGCCAGCAGCTTTCTTAGCGGGGGGAGGACAGATACGCAGTATTTT. The chain employs TRBV7-2 and TRBJ2-3; 10 nucleotides match TRBD2. CDR1 is SGHTA and CDR2 is FQGNSA in the germline V gene. The CDR3 covers 16 residues. V shed 3 bases, J shed 3 bases, and the junction held 6 bases outside the gene matches.

There are many counts of this clonotype. Here the CDR3 reads CASSLATSGIGTDTQYF. CDR3 DNA sequence: TGCGCCAGCAGCTTGGCCACTAGCGGGATAGGGACAGATACGCAGTATTTT. J is TRBJ2-3 and V is TRBV5-1; 10 bases align to TRBD2. The junction had 7 bases not matched to a gene; V was cut back by 0 bases and J by 3 bases. This CDR3 is 17 amino acids long. Germline V gene data show CDR1 as SGHRS and CDR2 as YFSETQ. Using reference TRBV5-1 and TRBJ2-3 for the parts outside the CDR3, the full variable domain is KAGVTQTPRYLIKTRGQQVTLSCSPISGHRSVSWYQQTPGQGLQFLFEYFSETQRNKGNFPGRFSGRQFSNSRSEMNVSTLELGDSALYLCASSLATSGIGTDTQYFGPGTRLTVL.

About this clonotype: This may be a read error, as it is one base from a much larger clone. This chain uses TRBV6-1 with TRBJ2-7; 9 bases match TRBD1. The germline V gene encodes CDR1 MNHNS and CDR2 SASEGT. The CDR3 runs 15 residues. The CDR3: CASSEAPGQGYDQYF. The CDR3 DNA sequence: TGTGCCAGCAGTGAAGCGCCGGGACAGGGATACGATCAGTACTTC.

This clonotype was seen repeatedly, ten times or more. V gene TRBV28 combines with J gene TRBJ1-6; 9 positions agree with TRBD1. The CDR3 runs 17 residues. CDR1 MDHEN and CDR2 SYDVKM come from the germline V gene. Trimming removed 3 bases from V and 1 base from J; junction bases left unmatched: 4. The CDR3 is CASSFQQGASYNSPLHF. The CDR3 coding sequence is TGTGCCAGCAGTTTCCAACAGGGGGCGTCCTATAATTCACCCCTCCACTTT.

There are many counts of this clonotype. The chain links TRBV7-2 to TRBJ2-1; the D gene is possibly TRBD2 (5 bases). Trimming stripped 3 bases from V and 3 bases from J, with 9 bases between. The CDR3 sequence is 14 residues long. CDR1 and CDR2 from the germline V gene are SGHTA and FQGNSA. CDR3 region: CASSFGDFYNEQFF. The CDR3 bases are TGTGCCAGCAGCTTCGGGGATTTCTACAATGAGCAGTTCTTC.

This clonotype was found many times. J is TRBJ2-3 and V is TRBV20-1, with D uncertain. V lost 5 bases and J 2 bases, leaving 20 bases between the germline ends. The CDR3 has 16 residues. Germline loops: CDR1 DFQATT, CDR2 SNEGSKA (reference sequence). Written as DNA, the CDR3 is TGCAGTGCTCGCCCCCTACTTCGCGTCCTCACAGATACGCAGTATTTT. It translates to CSARPLLRVLTDTQYF.

This clonotype was detected ten times or more. The chain couples TRBV5-1 to TRBJ2-1; D possibly corresponds to TRBD1 (5 bases). Trimming took off 1 base at V and 6 bases at J, with 17 bases between the two ends. CDR1 and CDR2 from the germline V gene are SGHRS and YFSETQ. CDR3 length equals 16 residues. CDR3 region: CASSLSAQGWSNEQFF. The CDR3 DNA sequence: TGCGCCAGCAGCTTGTCTGCGCAGGGATGGTCCAATGAGCAGTTCTTC.

This clonotype was recorded many times. The chain has TRBV7-6 and TRBJ2-2, with unresolved D. V shed 1 base and J shed 6 bases, with 12 bases lying between them. This CDR3 comprises 15 residues. Per germline, CDR1 SGHVS and CDR2 FNYEAQ. The CDR3 sequence: CASSLDLTVSGELFF. The CDR3 nucleotides are TGTGCCAGCAGCTTAGATTTGACGGTTTCCGGGGAGCTGTTTTTT.

Ten or more counts support this clonotype. CDR3 in DNA: TGCGCCAGCAGATTTAGCATCGGGGAGCTGTTTTTT. Translated: CASRFSIGELFF. The chain recombines TRBV5-1 with TRBJ2-2; no firm D call. This CDR3 is 12 amino acids long. Germline V gene lookup returns CDR1 SGHRS and CDR2 YFSETQ. Trimming removed 5 bases from V and 7 bases from J, with 9 bases in between.

This chain joins TRBV7-2 and TRBJ2-1, with 14 nucleotides matching TRBD2. The CDR3 consists of 17 residues. V was clipped by 3 bases and J by 9 bases; unmatched bases: 10. Germline values: CDR1 SGHTA, CDR2 FQGNSA. This CDR3 reads CASSFLSGTSGSGEQFF. CDR3 DNA: TGTGCCAGCAGCTTCTTATCCGGGACTAGCGGGAGTGGTGAGCAGTTCTTC.

This chain connects TRBV5-1 to TRBJ2-7; D is uncertain. This CDR3 contains 14 residues. In germline, CDR1 is SGHRS, CDR2 YFSETQ. V dropped 5 bases and J dropped 3 bases, with 15 bases sitting between them. The CDR3 DNA reads TGCGCCAGCAGGCCCCCCGCCCAAAACTACGAGCAGTACTTC. Encoded protein: CASRPPAQNYEQYF.

This clonotype came up many times. The chain uses TRBV29-1 and TRBJ2-4; D not certain. The CDR3 has 14 amino acids. The germline V gene has CDR1 SQVTM and CDR2 ANQGSEA. V shed 4 bases and J shed 1 base, with 11 bases lying between them. The CDR3 region has the DNA TGCAGCGTTGCGGGTATATCGGCCAAAAACATTCAGTACTTC. Protein: CSVAGISAKNIQYF.

This clonotype was counted many times. The chain is built from TRBV10-2 and TRBJ2-7; tentatively, D is TRBD1 or TRBD2 (5 bases each). CDR1 is WSHSY, CDR2 SAAADI, per germline. This CDR3 contains 16 residues. Trimming took off 0 bases at V and 12 bases at J, with 24 bases between the two ends. The CDR3 DNA sequence: TGCGCCAGCAGTGAGTCTCGGGACCATAAGAAGGGAGATTCGTACTTC. Protein product: CASSESRDHKKGDSYF.

The V call is TRBV4-3, the J call TRBJ2-7; the D is unclear. CDR1 LGHNA and CDR2 YSLEER come from the germline V gene. V lost 5 bases to trimming and J lost 0 bases, with 17 bases between them. This CDR3 has 16 residues. The CDR3 DNA reads TGCGCCAGCAGCAAAGTTTCCAACTCCGTCTCCTACGAGCAGTACTTC. It specifies CASSKVSNSVSYEQYF.

The CDR3 nucleotides read TGTGCCAGCAGCTTTCGGGGGAGGGCGACCGGGGAGCTGTTTTTT. Protein: CASSFRGRATGELFF. The rearrangement uses TRBV5-5 and TRBJ2-2, with TRBD2 identical over 7 bases. Germline CDR1 and CDR2: SGHKS and YYEKEE (reference sequence). V was clipped by 2 bases and J by 5 bases; unmatched bases: 6. The CDR3 length is 15 residues.

The chain is built from TRBV7-9 and TRBJ1-1; TRBD1 is a possible D gene (6 bases). The CDR3 extends over 14 amino acids. Trimming took off 7 bases at V and 0 bases at J, with 12 bases between the two ends. Germline V gene lookup returns CDR1 SEHNR and CDR2 FQNEAQ (reference sequence). The CDR3 DNA reads as TGTGCCAGCACCCCAGACAGGCTGAACACTGAAGCTTTCTTT. Residues: CASTPDRLNTEAFF.

At least ten counts were recorded for this clonotype. The rearrangement joins TRBV12-3 or TRBV12-4 to TRBJ2-1; 7 bases are shared with TRBD2. V trimming: 3 bases; J trimming: 2 bases; junction bases outside the gene matches: 4. CDR3 length: 15 amino acids. Here the CDR3 DNA reads TGTGCCAGCAGTTTCACAGCGGGGCCCTACAATGAGCAGTTCTTC. It codes for CASSFTAGPYNEQFF.